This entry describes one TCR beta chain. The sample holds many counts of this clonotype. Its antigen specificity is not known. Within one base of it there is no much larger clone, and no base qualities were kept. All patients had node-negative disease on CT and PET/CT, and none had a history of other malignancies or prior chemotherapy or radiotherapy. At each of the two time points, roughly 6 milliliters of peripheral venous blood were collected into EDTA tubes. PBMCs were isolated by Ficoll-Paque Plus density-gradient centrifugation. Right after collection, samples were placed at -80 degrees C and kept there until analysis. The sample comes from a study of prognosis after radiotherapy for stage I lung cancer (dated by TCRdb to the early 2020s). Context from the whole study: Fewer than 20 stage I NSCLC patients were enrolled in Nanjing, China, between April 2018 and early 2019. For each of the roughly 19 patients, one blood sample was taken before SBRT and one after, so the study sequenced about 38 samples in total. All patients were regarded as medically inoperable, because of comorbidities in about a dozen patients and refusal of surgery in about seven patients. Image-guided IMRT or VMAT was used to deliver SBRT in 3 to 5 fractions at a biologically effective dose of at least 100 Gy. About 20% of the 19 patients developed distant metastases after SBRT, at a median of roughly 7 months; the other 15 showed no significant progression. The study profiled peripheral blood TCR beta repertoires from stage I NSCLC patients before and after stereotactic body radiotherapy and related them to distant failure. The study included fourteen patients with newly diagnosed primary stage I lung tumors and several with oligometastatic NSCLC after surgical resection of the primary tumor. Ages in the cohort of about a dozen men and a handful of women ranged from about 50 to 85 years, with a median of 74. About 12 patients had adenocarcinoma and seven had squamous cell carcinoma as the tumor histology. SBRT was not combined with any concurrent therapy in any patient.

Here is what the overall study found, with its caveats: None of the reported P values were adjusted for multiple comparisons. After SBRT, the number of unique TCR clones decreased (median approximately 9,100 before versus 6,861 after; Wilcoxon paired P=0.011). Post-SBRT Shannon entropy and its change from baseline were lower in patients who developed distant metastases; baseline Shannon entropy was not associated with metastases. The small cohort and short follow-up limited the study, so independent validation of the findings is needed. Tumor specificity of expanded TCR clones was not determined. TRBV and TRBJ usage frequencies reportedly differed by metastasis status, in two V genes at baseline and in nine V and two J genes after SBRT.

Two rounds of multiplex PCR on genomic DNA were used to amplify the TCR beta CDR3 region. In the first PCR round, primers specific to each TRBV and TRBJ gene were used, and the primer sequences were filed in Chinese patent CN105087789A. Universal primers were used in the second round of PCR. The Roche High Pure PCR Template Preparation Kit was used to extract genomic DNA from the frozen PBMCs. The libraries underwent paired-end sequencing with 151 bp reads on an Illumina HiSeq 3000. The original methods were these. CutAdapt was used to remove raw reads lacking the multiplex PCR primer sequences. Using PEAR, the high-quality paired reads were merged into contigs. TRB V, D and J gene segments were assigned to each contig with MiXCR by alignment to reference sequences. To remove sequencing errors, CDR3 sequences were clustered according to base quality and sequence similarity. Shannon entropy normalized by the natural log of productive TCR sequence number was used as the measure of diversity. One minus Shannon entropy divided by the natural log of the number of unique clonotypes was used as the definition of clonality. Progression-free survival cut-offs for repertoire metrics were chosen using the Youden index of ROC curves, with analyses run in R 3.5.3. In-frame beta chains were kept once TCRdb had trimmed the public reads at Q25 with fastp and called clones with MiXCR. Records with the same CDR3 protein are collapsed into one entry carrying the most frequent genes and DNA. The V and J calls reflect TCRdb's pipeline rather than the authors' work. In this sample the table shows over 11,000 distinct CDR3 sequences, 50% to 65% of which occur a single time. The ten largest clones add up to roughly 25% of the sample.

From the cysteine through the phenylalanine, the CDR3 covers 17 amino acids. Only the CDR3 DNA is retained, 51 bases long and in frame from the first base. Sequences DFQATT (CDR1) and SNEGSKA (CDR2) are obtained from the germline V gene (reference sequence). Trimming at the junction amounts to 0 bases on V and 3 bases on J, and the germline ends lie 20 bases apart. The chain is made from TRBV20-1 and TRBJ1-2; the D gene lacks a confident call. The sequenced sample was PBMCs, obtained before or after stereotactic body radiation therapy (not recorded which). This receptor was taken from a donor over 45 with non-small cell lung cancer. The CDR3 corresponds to CSARDRFWDRPDYGYTF. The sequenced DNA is TGCAGTGCTAGAGATCGGTTTTGGGATAGGCCTGACTATGGCTACACCTTC.